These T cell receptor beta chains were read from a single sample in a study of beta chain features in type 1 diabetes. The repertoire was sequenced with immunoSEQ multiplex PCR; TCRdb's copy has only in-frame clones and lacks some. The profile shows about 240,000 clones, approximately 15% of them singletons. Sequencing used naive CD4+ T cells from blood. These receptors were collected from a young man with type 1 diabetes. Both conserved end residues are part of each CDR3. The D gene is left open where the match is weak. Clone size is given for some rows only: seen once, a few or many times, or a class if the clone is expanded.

CSVGKKRGEYNEQFF | few | TRBD2 | TRBJ2-1 | TRBV29-1
CASSSGQSGANVLTF | NA | NA | TRBJ2-6 | TRBV11-3
CASSEVVSYGYTF | few | NA | TRBJ1-2 | TRBV6-1
CSVELPGETQYF | few | NA | TRBJ2-5 | TRBV29-1
CASSTILAGGPDTQYF | NA | TRBD2 | TRBJ2-3 | TRBV5-1
CASGQVRQETQYF | few | TRBD1 | TRBJ2-5 | TRBV19
CASTLEEGSPLHF | few | NA | TRBJ1-6 | TRBV27
CASSTRDRGYNSPLHF | NA | TRBD1 | TRBJ1-6 | TRBV19
CASSLGTGSDQPQHF | NA | TRBD1 | TRBJ1-5 | TRBV11-2
CASSLGLAEGEQYF | few | TRBD2 | TRBJ2-7 | TRBV5-1
CAWSGGEDQPQHF | NA | NA | TRBJ1-5 | TRBV30
CASSEGHPSTDTQYF | few | NA | TRBJ2-3 | TRBV2
CASSPRGLQRGYTF | few | NA | TRBJ1-2 | TRBV7-2
CAWARDSSYEQYF | NA | TRBD1 | TRBJ2-7 | TRBV30
CASSPRTGMNTEAFF | NA | TRBD1 | TRBJ1-1 | TRBV4-2
CASSRRTSGGVSGANVLTF | few | TRBD2 | TRBJ2-6 | TRBV4-2
CASSASTQTYGYTF | few | NA | TRBJ1-2 | TRBV2
CASSGDRDNEQFF | few | TRBD1 | TRBJ2-1 | TRBV6-4
CASSPQGVTNTEAFF | few | TRBD1 | TRBJ1-1 | TRBV18
CAWSPPRGGYTF | few | NA | TRBJ1-2 | TRBV30
CASTPLAENTGELFF | NA | TRBD2 | TRBJ2-2 | TRBV5-1
CASSQGGGRSSYEQYF | NA | TRBD2 | TRBJ2-7 | TRBV4-2
CASSQPGLAVATGELFF | NA | TRBD2 | TRBJ2-2 | TRBV14
CASSIGERGNEQFF | NA | NA | TRBJ2-1 | TRBV19
CASSLAMRGPNTEAFF | few | NA | TRBJ1-1 | TRBV5-1
CASSSPDWGQTQYF | NA | NA | TRBJ2-5 | TRBV19
CASSPRTGGYYGYTF | few | NA | TRBJ1-2 | TRBV11-2
CASRTPNEKLFF | few | NA | TRBJ1-4 | TRBV4-2
CASSSNGRSADTQYF | few | TRBD2 | TRBJ2-3 | TRBV5-1
CASSSFDRSIQYF | NA | NA | TRBJ2-4 | TRBV6-6
CASSVGFGGNQPQHF | NA | NA | TRBJ1-5 | TRBV9
CASSVLPLSTDTQYF | NA | NA | TRBJ2-3 | TRBV9
CASWTGDRNTEAFF | NA | TRBD1 | TRBJ1-1 | TRBV19
CASSPQGVYEQYF | few | TRBD1 | TRBJ2-7 | TRBV18
CASRLPASGRSPDTQYF | NA | TRBD2 | TRBJ2-3 | TRBV7-9
CASSPTAKGTEAFF | NA | NA | TRBJ1-1 | TRBV18
CASSPRRDEQFF | NA | NA | TRBJ2-1 | TRBV11-1
CASSDQGSGELFF | NA | NA | TRBJ2-2 | TRBV5-4
CASSGQTSSYNEQFF | few | NA | TRBJ2-1 | TRBV5-1
CASSSLTGYEQYF | NA | NA | TRBJ2-7 | TRBV7-6
CSVRTGINYGYTF | NA | TRBD1 | TRBJ1-2 | TRBV29-1
CASSEPQGDEQFF | few | NA | TRBJ2-1 | TRBV6-5
CASSADRAGEQYF | few | TRBD1 | TRBJ2-7 | TRBV18
CSVGRGGSDTHEQYF | NA | TRBD1 | TRBJ2-7 | TRBV29-1
CASSSPPECTQYF | few | NA | TRBJ2-3 | TRBV28
CASSYFGGLPYEQYF | few | NA | TRBJ2-7 | TRBV6-5
CASSLTGEAGNTIYF | NA | TRBD1 | TRBJ1-3 | TRBV27
CATSRGTGGSYEQYF | few | TRBD1 | TRBJ2-7 | TRBV15
CAWSRYQETQYF | NA | NA | TRBJ2-5 | TRBV30
CASSSGSWQFF | few | NA | TRBJ2-1 | TRBV7-2
CASSVGGSSYEQYF | few | TRBD2 | TRBJ2-7 | TRBV9
CASSHGQGDTGELFF | NA | TRBD1 | TRBJ2-2 | TRBV4-1
CASSFSTSINEQFF | NA | NA | TRBJ2-1 | TRBV7-9
CASSSGLAGLLAKNIQYF | once | TRBD2 | TRBJ2-4 | TRBV13
CASSAKRDTLTEAFF | few | NA | TRBJ1-1 | TRBV5-4
CASSYSLRQETQYF | NA | NA | TRBJ2-5 | TRBV6-5
CASGLVLGQGYNEQFF | NA | TRBD1 | TRBJ2-1 | TRBV12-5
CASSVGGVLGYTF | few | NA | TRBJ1-2 | TRBV9
CASSFGGTEAFF | NA | NA | TRBJ1-1 | TRBV5-1